A selection of T cell receptor beta chains follows, all from one sample in a study of T cells in Graves' hyperthyroidism and ophthalmopathy. TCRdb used MiXCR to reprocess the multiplex PCR reads, holding one entry per CDR3 protein. The sample yields around 570,000 distinct CDR3 sequences, just under 20% seen once. Specimen: blood. Receptor source: a man between 40 and 49 years old with Graves' ophthalmopathy. Both conserved end residues are trimmed from each CDR3. Each record gives: D gene, V gene, CDR3 protein. The D gene is left open where the match is weak.

D gene: -; V gene: TRBV6-4; CDR3 protein: ASSHDNPYEQF
D gene: TRBD1; V gene: TRBV9; CDR3 protein: ASSVGQGGTEAF
D gene: TRBD2; V gene: TRBV20-1; CDR3 protein: SARRGGETQY
D gene: -; V gene: TRBV7-3; CDR3 protein: ASSLGGSRNTEAF
D gene: -; V gene: TRBV5-6; CDR3 protein: ASSPDPGTNEQF
D gene: TRBD2; V gene: TRBV6-5; CDR3 protein: ASSYSGTSGSNEQF
D gene: TRBD2; V gene: TRBV6-1; CDR3 protein: ASSEIPWTSGNYNEQF
D gene: TRBD1; V gene: TRBV29-1; CDR3 protein: SVAWTGSGTQY
D gene: -; V gene: TRBV6-5; CDR3 protein: ASSYSTIKNTEAF
D gene: TRBD2; V gene: TRBV5-1; CDR3 protein: ASSPSGGAVYEQY
D gene: -; V gene: TRBV7-3; CDR3 protein: ASSPLKAGGELF
D gene: -; V gene: TRBV20-1; CDR3 protein: SAPARTRTTYGYT
D gene: TRBD2; V gene: TRBV6-2/TRBV6-3; CDR3 protein: ASSELAGFSYEQY
D gene: TRBD1; V gene: TRBV5-1; CDR3 protein: ASSPRDRGRVEQF
D gene: -; V gene: TRBV6-4; CDR3 protein: ASSEQGNTDTQY
D gene: -; V gene: TRBV6-1; CDR3 protein: ASGPRGLDEKLF
D gene: -; V gene: TRBV20-1; CDR3 protein: SARRGPAQEPQH
D gene: -; V gene: TRBV28; CDR3 protein: ASFKPAGGGGNTIY
D gene: TRBD2; V gene: TRBV11-2; CDR3 protein: ASGYPPTGTSGGRLDEQF
D gene: -; V gene: TRBV5-1; CDR3 protein: ASSPTLNTGELF
D gene: TRBD1; V gene: TRBV3-1; CDR3 protein: ASSQAYPFPTGGTGYT
D gene: -; V gene: TRBV13; CDR3 protein: ASSLVSTGLYEQY
D gene: -; V gene: TRBV30; CDR3 protein: AWSYVGNEQY
D gene: TRBD1; V gene: TRBV19; CDR3 protein: ASQRSGQGVRADTQY
D gene: -; V gene: TRBV4-2; CDR3 protein: ASSQAFKGGYSNQPQH
D gene: TRBD1; V gene: TRBV7-9; CDR3 protein: ASSLDRGNERY
D gene: TRBD2; V gene: TRBV20-1; CDR3 protein: SASPDRGYWTSGGHPWGNEQF
D gene: TRBD1; V gene: TRBV12-3/TRBV12-4; CDR3 protein: ASSLSGQGFSPLH
D gene: -; V gene: TRBV5-5; CDR3 protein: ASSLGYNVEQF
D gene: -; V gene: TRBV5-1; CDR3 protein: ASSHEGSSYNSPLH
D gene: -; V gene: TRBV29-1; CDR3 protein: SVVVGATNTGELF